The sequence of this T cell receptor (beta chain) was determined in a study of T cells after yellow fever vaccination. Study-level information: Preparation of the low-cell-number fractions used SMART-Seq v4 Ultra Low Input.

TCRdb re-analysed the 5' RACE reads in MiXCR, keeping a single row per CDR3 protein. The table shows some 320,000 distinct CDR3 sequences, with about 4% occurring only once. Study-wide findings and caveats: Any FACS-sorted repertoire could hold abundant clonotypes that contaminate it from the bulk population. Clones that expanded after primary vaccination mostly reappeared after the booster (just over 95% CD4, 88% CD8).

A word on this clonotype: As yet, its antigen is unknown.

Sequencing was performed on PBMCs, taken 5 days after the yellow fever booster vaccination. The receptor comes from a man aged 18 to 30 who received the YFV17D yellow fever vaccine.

The CDR3 loop is CASSYSISGANVLTF. Here the CDR3 DNA reads TGTGCCAGCAGTTACTCGATATCTGGGGCCAACGTCCTGACTTTC. V gene TRBV6-5 combines with J gene TRBJ2-6; unclear D gene. Germline values: CDR1 MNHEY, CDR2 SVGAGI. V lost 0 bases, J lost 1 base, and 4 bases lay in between. The CDR3 runs to 15 residues.